This TCR beta chain appears in the sequencing data of a study of Graves' ophthalmopathy and Graves' hyperthyroidism. As for the study in general: Researchers obtained peripheral blood at initial diagnosis, before any treatment had begun.

Excluded: other autoimmune disease, uncontrolled infection, pregnancy or lactation. This clonotype was detected a few times. Its antigen is not identified. Findings and limits, study-wide: Blood also harbored most expanded thyroid clonotypes above 0.001 frequency.

The authors amplified TCR beta CDR3 regions from RNA transcripts. First-round RT-PCR used HTBI primers; second-round multiplex PCR followed. MiXCR, run by TCRdb on the multiplex PCR reads, gives a single entry per CDR3 protein. The sample includes 240,000 or so distinct CDR3 sequences, less than 55% of them seen just once. This CDR3 is 15 amino acids long. Germline V lookup: CDR1 SGHTA, CDR2 FQGTGA. The genes are TRBV7-3 and TRBJ2-7; possible D gene TRBD1, 6 bases. Judging by the DNA end, TRBJ2-1 fits better; the J call may be wrong. The sequence derives from an adult man with Graves' ophthalmopathy. The sample consisted of peripheral blood. The CDR3 nucleotides are TGTGCCAGCAGCCCGGGACAAGGCTCCTACAATGAGCAGTTCTTC. It specifies CASSPGQGSYNEQFF.